Shown below are 5 T cell receptor beta chains from a single sample sequenced in a study of shared clonotypes between healthy human individuals. Repertoires were generated with immunoSEQ multiplex PCR, while TCRdb's copy carries only in-frame clones and drops some. Seen here are approximately 2,300,000 clones, around 93% observed once, and the top ten hold 0.37%. The sequenced sample consisted of naive CD4+ T cells from PBMCs. Subset: CD45RA+ positively selected. These receptors were collected from a man between 18 and 35 years old in good health. Some clones in this sample may be carry-over from other donors' samples.

This rearrangement joins TRBV6-1 to TRBJ1-5; the D gene is possibly TRBD1 (5 bases). V shed 4 bases and J shed 1 base, with 14 bases lying between them. The CDR3 runs to 16 residues. Germline V CDR1 and CDR2: MNHNS, SASEGT. The CDR3 DNA is TGTGCCAGCAGTGCACAGTATCGGGGGAGCAATCAGCCCCAGCATTTT. Residues: CASSAQYRGSNQPQHF.

The CDR3 is CASSLAGREQFF. For the CDR3, the DNA is TGTGCCAGCAGTTTAGCAGGTCGGGAGCAGTTCTTC. The chain is built from TRBV28 and TRBJ2-1, with D unresolved. V lost 2 bases to trimming and J lost 10 bases, with 9 bases between them. Germline CDR1 and CDR2: MDHEN and SYDVKM. This CDR3 is 12 amino acids long.

J is TRBJ1-5 and V is TRBV19, with TRBD1 identical over 7 bases. The CDR3 totals 18 residues. The germline gives CDR1 LNHDA, CDR2 SQIVND (reference sequence). With 4 bases clipped from V and 7 bases from J, the junction kept 19 bases outside the gene matches. The CDR3 loop is CASSTTSPPRQGWQPQHF. The CDR3 DNA reads as TGTGCCAGTAGTACAACGTCCCCGCCCCGACAGGGTTGGCAGCCCCAGCATTTT. Based on the CDR3 plus reference TRBV19 and TRBJ1-5, the full variable domain is DGGITQSPKYLFRKEGQNVTLSCEQNLNHDAMYWYRQDPGQGLRLIYYSQIVNDFQKGDIAEGYSVSREKKESFPLTVTSAQKNPTAFYLCASSTTSPPRQGWQPQHFGDGTRLSIL.

The chain links TRBV9 to TRBJ2-5; D is unresolved. The CDR3 consists of 15 residues. V lost 0 bases and J lost 5, with 14 bases in between. Per germline, CDR1 SGDLS and CDR2 YYNGEE. CDR3 residues: CASSVAFAGGETQYF. The CDR3 bases are TGTGCCAGCAGCGTAGCTTTTGCTGGTGGGGAGACCCAGTACTTC.

The chain links TRBV9 to TRBJ2-3, with D tentatively TRBD2 (6 bases). This CDR3 contains 15 residues. In germline, CDR1 is SGDLS, CDR2 YYNGEE. V gave up 6 bases and J gave up 1 base, with 15 bases separating them. For the CDR3, the DNA is TGTGCCAGCAACGAGGGCGGGACTCGCACAGATACGCAGTATTTT. It yields the protein CASNEGGTRTDTQYF.